These 10 T cell receptor beta chains were all obtained from the same sample, sequenced in a study of T cells after yellow fever vaccination. MiXCR, applied by TCRdb to the 5' RACE reads, yields one record per CDR3 protein. The repertoire consists of about 69,000 distinct CDR3 sequences, with approximately 6.2% occurring once and the leading ten covering about 2%. The sequences come from CD4+ T cells sorted from PBMCs, collected less than 16 days after the first yellow fever vaccination. The receptor source for this set is a man aged 18-30 years who received the YFV17D yellow fever vaccine.

This clonotype was seen at least ten times. The DNA for the CDR3 is TGCGCCAGCAGCGGGGCAGGGTCGGTGAACACTGAAGCTTTCTTT. Protein: CASSGAGSVNTEAFF. This chain joins TRBV5-1 and TRBJ1-1; possible D gene TRBD1, 5 bases. The CDR3 runs 15 residues. V was clipped by 4 bases and J by 0 bases, with 13 bases between them. The germline V gene encodes CDR1 SGHRS and CDR2 YFSETQ.

The sample holds many counts of this clonotype. V and J are TRBV27 and TRBJ2-7; D is uncertain. This CDR3 contains 11 residues. Trimming stripped 9 bases from V and 3 bases from J, with 9 bases between. Germline CDR1 is MNHEY and CDR2 is SMNVEV (reference sequence). In nucleotides, the CDR3 is TGTGCCAGTCGGATGGACTACGAGCAGTACTTC. Translation: CASRMDYEQYF.

This clonotype was found many times. This chain joins TRBV4-1 and TRBJ2-1, with 10 bases lining up with TRBD2. V trimming: 4 bases; J trimming: 3 bases; junction bases outside the gene matches: 6. The CDR3 consists of 16 residues. From germline, CDR1 is MGHRA and CDR2 YSYEKL. The CDR3 DNA reads as TGCGCCAGCAGCCGAGGTGCTAGCGGGAGCTACAATGAGCAGTTCTTC. As protein: CASSRGASGSYNEQFF.

This clonotype came up many times. The chain combines TRBV5-6 with TRBJ2-5; TRBD1 agrees at 9 bases. There are 12 residues in the CDR3. The germline gives CDR1 SGHDT, CDR2 YYEEEE. The junction had 4 bases not matched to a gene; V was cut back by 7 bases and J by 6 bases. The CDR3 here is CASGQGIKTQYF. CDR3 nucleotides: TGTGCCAGCGGACAGGGGATAAAGACCCAGTACTTC. Full variable domain (remainder filled in from reference TRBV5-6 and TRBJ2-5): DAGVTQSPTHLIKTRGQQVTLRCSPKSGHDTVSWYQQALGQGPQFIFQYYEEEERQRGNFPDRFSGHQFPNYSSELNVNALLLGDSALYLCASGQGIKTQYFGPGTRLLVL.

This clonotype has a count of ten or more. The chain recombines TRBV5-5 with TRBJ2-3, with a weak D call TRBD1 (6 bases). The ends were cut back, 3 bases at V and 9 bases at J, with 11 bases in the middle. The CDR3 has 12 amino acids. From germline, CDR1 is SGHKS and CDR2 YYEKEE (reference sequence). The CDR3 spells CASSSQGLTQYF. CDR3 nucleotides: TGTGCCAGCAGCTCACAGGGTTTAACGCAGTATTTT. The full variable domain, with the rest looked up from reference TRBV5-5 and TRBJ2-3, is DAGVTQSPTHLIKTRGQQVTLRCSPISGHKSVSWYQQVLGQGPQFIFQYYEKEERGRGNFPDRFSARQFPNYSSELNVNALLLGDSALYLCASSSQGLTQYFGPGTRLTVL.

At least ten counts were recorded for this clonotype. The V call is TRBV5-1, the J call TRBJ2-2, with 8 positions matching TRBD2. This CDR3 spans 16 amino acids. CDR1 and CDR2 (germline): SGHRS, YFSETQ. V lost 0 bases and J lost 6; bases outside the gene matches: 7. CDR3 sequence: CASSLAERGRAGELFF. Here the CDR3 DNA reads TGCGCCAGCAGCTTGGCCGAGCGGGGGAGGGCCGGGGAGCTGTTTTTT.

This clonotype was counted many times. The V call is TRBV5-5, the J call TRBJ1-6; weak D call: TRBD1 (5 bases). Trimming stripped 2 bases from V and 7 bases from J, with 13 bases between. The CDR3 totals 15 residues. CDR1 and CDR2 (germline): SGHKS, YYEKEE (reference sequence). The CDR3 region has the DNA TGTGCCAGCAGCTTTTCGGTCGGACAAAATTCACCCCTCCACTTT. Encoded protein: CASSFSVGQNSPLHF.

This clonotype was seen repeatedly, ten times or more. The chain carries TRBV11-2 and TRBJ2-7, with 9 bases fitting TRBD1. V was clipped by 4 bases and J by 6 bases; unmatched bases: 4. The CDR3 is 13 residues long. Per germline, CDR1 SGHAT and CDR2 FQNNGV. Here the CDR3 reads CASSYPGQGEQYF. The DNA for the CDR3 is TGTGCCAGCAGCTATCCGGGACAGGGCGAGCAGTACTTC.

This clonotype was seen ten or more times. The chain links TRBV5-1 to TRBJ2-1; 7 positions match TRBD1. The V gene end was trimmed by 0 bases and the J gene end by 5 bases; junction bases not matched to a gene: 5. CDR3 size: 15 residues. Germline assignment: CDR1 SGHRS and CDR2 YFSETQ. The CDR3 loop reads CASSLDSTGNNEQFF. In DNA form, the CDR3 reads TGCGCCAGCAGCTTGGATTCGACAGGGAACAATGAGCAGTTCTTC.

This clonotype was counted ten times or more. The genes are TRBV27 and TRBJ2-3; no definite D call. Trimming took 3 bases from V and 1 from J, leaving 5 bases between them. The germline V gene has CDR1 MNHEY and CDR2 SMNVEV (reference sequence). The CDR3 extends over 13 amino acids. The CDR3 loop reads CASSFPGTDTQYF. DNA for the CDR3: TGTGCCAGCAGTTTCCCCGGCACAGATACGCAGTATTTT.